These T cell receptor beta chains were read from a single sample in a study of shared clonotypes between healthy human individuals. The repertoire was sequenced with immunoSEQ multiplex PCR; TCRdb's copy has only in-frame clones and lacks some. The sample lists millions of clones, 85% to 95% occurring once. Material: naive CD4+ T cells sorted from blood. These receptor sequences come from a man younger than 35 in good health. The CDR3 runs from the conserved cysteine through the conserved F or W. Fields, in order: V gene, clone size, D gene, J gene, CDR3 protein, CDR3 DNA. A D gene is named only where the DNA matches it firmly. Clone size, where shown, is once, few, many, or a class for clones that have expanded.

TRBV6-1	-	TRBD2	TRBJ2-3	CASSERSRGRDTQYF	TGTGCCAGCAGTGAACGTTCGCGGGGGAGGGATACGCAGTATTTT
TRBV19	-	TRBD2	TRBJ2-5	CASSIVTGGQETQYF	TGTGCCAGTAGTATTGTAACGGGGGGGCAAGAGACCCAGTACTTC
TRBV10-1	-	-	TRBJ2-1	CASTRDSQGEQFF	TGCGCCAGCACCCGGGACTCTCAGGGTGAGCAGTTCTTC
TRBV5-1	-	-	TRBJ2-7	CASSLSGLVEQYF	TGCGCCAGCAGCTTGTCCGGGCTCGTAGAGCAGTACTTC
TRBV30	-	TRBD2	TRBJ2-7	CASLTAGGPSIEQYF	TGTGCCTCCTTGACTGCGGGGGGGCCTTCCATCGAGCAGTACTTC
TRBV7-2	-	-	TRBJ2-2	CASSLYNVPNTGELFF	TGTGCCAGCAGCTTATATAACGTCCCCAACACCGGGGAGCTGTTTTTT
TRBV27	-	-	TRBJ1-2	CASSPEIFNYGYTF	TGTGCCAGCAGTCCCGAAATCTTTAACTATGGCTACACCTTC
TRBV5-1	-	-	TRBJ2-5	CASSKGGAQTQYF	TGCGCCAGCAGTAAGGGGGGAGCTCAGACCCAGTACTTC
TRBV6-6	few	-	TRBJ1-1	CASSYYGVNTEAFF	TGTGCCAGCAGTTACTACGGGGTTAACACTGAAGCTTTCTTT
TRBV5-1	-	TRBD1	TRBJ2-3	CASSPLTGGKTDTQYF	TGCGCCAGCAGCCCGCTGACAGGGGGAAAGACAGATACGCAGTATTTT
TRBV6-4	-	-	TRBJ2-1	CASSVEPYNEQFF	TGTGCCAGCAGTGTCGAGCCCTACAATGAGCAGTTCTTC
TRBV6-1	-	-	TRBJ1-1	CASSGRTEAFF	TGTGCCAGCAGCGGACGGACTGAAGCTTTCTTT
TRBV30	-	-	TRBJ1-4	CAWSVTFGGGNEKLFF	TGTGCCTGGAGTGTAACATTCGGGGGGGGAAATGAAAAACTGTTTTTT
TRBV19	-	TRBD2	TRBJ2-3	CASRTGTSGSGGTDTQYF	TGTGCCAGTAGGACCGGGACTAGCGGGAGCGGAGGCACAGATACGCAGTATTTT
TRBV7-2	-	-	TRBJ2-5	CASSRNRAQETQYF	TGTGCCAGCAGCCGCAACAGGGCCCAAGAGACCCAGTACTTC
TRBV27	-	TRBD1	TRBJ1-1	CASQGARTEAFF	TGTGCCAGCCAGGGGGCGAGAACTGAAGCTTTCTTT
TRBV6-1	once	-	TRBJ1-3	CASSEFTSAFSGNTIYF	TGTGCCAGCAGTGAATTTACGTCCGCTTTCTCTGGAAACACCATATATTTT
TRBV11-2	-	-	TRBJ1-6	CASSLNGGTPHSPLHF	TGTGCCAGCAGCTTAAATGGAGGGACGCCCCATTCACCCCTCCACTTT
TRBV30	once	-	TRBJ1-4	CAWNRAKLGTRHEKLFF	TGTGCCTGGAACCGAGCCAAACTCGGGACAAGGCATGAAAAACTGTTTTTT
TRBV2	few	-	TRBJ2-7	CASRKAGQSSEQYF	TGTGCCAGCAGAAAGGCGGGACAGTCATCAGAGCAGTACTTC
TRBV10-1	-	TRBD1	TRBJ2-7	CASSLLAGGIDEQYF	TGCGCCAGCAGTTTGCTGGCAGGGGGCATCGACGAGCAGTACTTC
TRBV6-1	-	-	TRBJ2-2	CASSERDLLIWGKTGELFF	TGTGCCAGCAGTGAAAGGGACCTTCTAATTTGGGGCAAAACCGGGGAGCTGTTTTTT
TRBV6-5	-	TRBD2	TRBJ2-2	CASSYGAGANTGELFF	TGTGCCAGCAGTTACGGGGCGGGGGCGAACACCGGGGAGCTGTTTTTT
TRBV2	-	-	TRBJ2-3	CASSVVRGPDTQYF	TGTGCCAGCAGTGTCGTCAGGGGCCCAGATACGCAGTATTTT
TRBV2	-	TRBD2	TRBJ2-5	CASGSERTSVYF	TGTGCCAGCGGGAGTGAGAGGACTAGCGTTTACTTC
TRBV7-2	-	TRBD2	TRBJ2-1	CASSPLLTSGNEQFF	TGTGCCAGCAGCCCTCTCTTAACTAGCGGCAATGAGCAGTTCTTC
TRBV2	-	-	TRBJ2-7	CASSVGVTYEQYF	TGTGCCAGCAGTGTTGGAGTTACCTACGAGCAGTACTTC
TRBV6-5	-	-	TRBJ1-2	CAIGRARASYGYTF	TGTGCCATCGGAAGGGCCCGGGCGTCCTATGGCTACACCTTC
TRBV5-8	-	TRBD2	TRBJ2-7	CASSSRPGLGSYEQYF	TGTGCCAGCAGCTCCAGACCGGGACTAGGATCCTACGAGCAGTACTTC
TRBV9	-	TRBD1	TRBJ1-2	CASSASGTAYGYTF	TGTGCCAGCAGCGCAAGTGGGACAGCCTATGGCTACACCTTC
TRBV18	-	TRBD1	TRBJ2-2	CASSQTGTGGTGELFF	TGTGCCAGCTCACAAACCGGGACAGGGGGCACCGGGGAGCTGTTTTTT
TRBV4-3	-	TRBD1	TRBJ2-7	CASSLGTGYEQYF	TGCGCCAGCAGCCTTGGGACAGGCTACGAGCAGTACTTC
TRBV18	-	-	TRBJ2-7	CASSPPPLGGEQYF	TGTGCCAGCTCACCACCGCCGCTAGGGGGCGAGCAGTACTTC
TRBV9	-	TRBD1	TRBJ1-2	CASSAGTAANYGYTF	TGTGCCAGCAGTGCCGGGACAGCCGCTAACTATGGCTACACCTTC
TRBV10-3	-	-	TRBJ1-2	CAISELGEGAYGYTF	TGTGCCATCAGTGAGTTGGGGGAAGGGGCCTATGGCTACACCTTC
TRBV5-1	-	TRBD2	TRBJ2-1	CASSLESGGASGRNEQFF	TGCGCCAGCAGCTTGGAGTCTGGGGGTGCTAGCGGGAGGAATGAGCAGTTCTTC
TRBV28	-	TRBD2	TRBJ2-1	CASSSYGTSGGDEQFF	TGTGCCAGCAGTTCCTATGGGACTAGCGGGGGTGATGAGCAGTTCTTC
TRBV7-2	-	-	TRBJ1-6	CASSLDGSSYNSPLHF	TGTGCCAGCAGCTTAGACGGCAGCTCCTATAATTCACCCCTCCACTTT
TRBV2	-	-	TRBJ1-6	CAGTNDRARSYF	TGTGCCGGCACCAATGACAGAGCGAGATCCTACTTT
TRBV9	-	-	TRBJ2-1	CASSAFLDEQFF	TGTGCCAGCAGCGCCTTTTTGGATGAGCAGTTCTTC
TRBV5-1	-	TRBD2	TRBJ2-3	CASSLGLAGGADTQYF	TGCGCCAGCAGCTTGGGACTAGCGGGGGGCGCAGATACGCAGTATTTT
TRBV30	-	-	TRBJ1-4	CAWIKGYPTEEKLFF	TGTGCCTGGATAAAAGGTTACCCCACCGAGGAAAAACTGTTTTTT
TRBV12-5	-	-	TRBJ2-4	CASGSLISDIQYF	TGTGCTAGTGGGTCTCTTATATCGGACATTCAGTACTTC
TRBV7-2	-	-	TRBJ1-5	CASSRLPGNQPQHF	TGTGCCAGCAGCCGCCTCCCCGGGAATCAGCCCCAGCATTTT
TRBV7-2	once	-	TRBJ2-7	CASSSRPAGGQNYEQYF	TGTGCCAGCAGCTCCCGACCTGCCGGGGGACAGAACTACGAGCAGTACTTC
TRBV5-1	-	-	TRBJ2-7	CASRFLLEVSYEQYF	TGCGCCAGCAGATTTCTCTTAGAGGTCTCCTACGAGCAGTACTTC
TRBV5-4	once	TRBD2	TRBJ2-1	CASTLAGVGEQFF	TGTGCCAGCACCCTAGCGGGAGTGGGTGAGCAGTTCTTC
TRBV5-4	-	-	TRBJ2-1	CASSRRTDDNEQFF	TGTGCCAGCAGCCGACGGACAGATGACAATGAGCAGTTCTTC